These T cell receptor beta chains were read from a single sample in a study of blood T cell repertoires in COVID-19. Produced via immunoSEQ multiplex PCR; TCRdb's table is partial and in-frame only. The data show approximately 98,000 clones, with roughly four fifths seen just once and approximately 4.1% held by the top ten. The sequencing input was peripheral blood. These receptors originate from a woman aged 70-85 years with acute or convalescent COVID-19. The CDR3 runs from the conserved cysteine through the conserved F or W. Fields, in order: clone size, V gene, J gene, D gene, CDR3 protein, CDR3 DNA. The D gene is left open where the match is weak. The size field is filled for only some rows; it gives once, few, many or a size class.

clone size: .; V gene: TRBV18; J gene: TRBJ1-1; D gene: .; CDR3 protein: CASSPYEKMNTEAFF; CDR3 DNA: TGTGCCAGCTCACCATACGAGAAGATGAACACTGAAGCTTTCTTT
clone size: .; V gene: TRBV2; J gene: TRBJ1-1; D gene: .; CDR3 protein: CASSEAAGTEAFF; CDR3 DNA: TGTGCCAGCAGTGAAGCAGCGGGGACTGAAGCTTTCTTT
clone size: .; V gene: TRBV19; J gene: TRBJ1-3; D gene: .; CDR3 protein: CASTSRGNTIYF; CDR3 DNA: TGTGCCAGTACCTCGCGGGGAAACACCATATATTTT
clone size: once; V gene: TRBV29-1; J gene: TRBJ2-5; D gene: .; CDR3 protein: CSVGASQGETQYF; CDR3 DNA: TGCAGCGTTGGGGCTTCCCAGGGAGAGACCCAGTACTTC
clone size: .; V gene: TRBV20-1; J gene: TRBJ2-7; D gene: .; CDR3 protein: CSASGAGNEQYF; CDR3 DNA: TGCAGTGCTAGTGGGGCAGGCAACGAGCAGTACTTC
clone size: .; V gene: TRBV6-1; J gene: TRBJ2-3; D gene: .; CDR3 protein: CASSEGEERPGTDTQYF; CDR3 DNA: TGTGCCAGCAGTGAAGGGGAGGAGCGGCCCGGTACAGATACGCAGTATTTT
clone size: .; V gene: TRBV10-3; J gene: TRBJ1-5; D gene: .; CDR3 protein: CAISVAGEGQPQHF; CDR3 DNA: TGTGCCATCAGTGTGGCAGGGGAGGGTCAGCCCCAGCATTTT
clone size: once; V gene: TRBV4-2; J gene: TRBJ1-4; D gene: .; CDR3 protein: CASSQYSREKLFF; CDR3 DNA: TGTGCCAGCAGCCAATACAGCAGAGAAAAACTGTTTTTT
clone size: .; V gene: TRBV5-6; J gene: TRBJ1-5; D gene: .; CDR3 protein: CASSLRVNQPQHF; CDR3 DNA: TGTGCCAGCAGCTTGCGTGTCAATCAGCCCCAGCATTTT
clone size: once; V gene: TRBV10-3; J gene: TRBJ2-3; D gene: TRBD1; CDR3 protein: CASQGQGADTQYF; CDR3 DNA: TGTGCCAGCCAGGGACAGGGGGCAGATACGCAGTATTTT
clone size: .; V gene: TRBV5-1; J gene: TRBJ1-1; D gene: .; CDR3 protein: CASSKRTGLPNTEAFF; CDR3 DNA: TGCGCCAGCAGCAAACGTACAGGGCTACCGAACACTGAAGCTTTCTTT
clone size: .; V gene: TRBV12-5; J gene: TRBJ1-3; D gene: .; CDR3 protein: CASGYGGFGNTIYF; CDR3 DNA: TGTGCTAGTGGCTATGGGGGCTTTGGAAACACCATATATTTT
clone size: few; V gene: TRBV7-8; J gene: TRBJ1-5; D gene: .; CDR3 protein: CASSLREDSNQPQHF; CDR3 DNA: TGTGCCAGCAGCTTACGAGAAGATAGCAATCAGCCCCAGCATTTT
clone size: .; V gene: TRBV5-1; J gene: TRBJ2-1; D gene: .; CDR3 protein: CASNRDSSYNEQFF; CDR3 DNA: TGCGCCAGCAACCGTGACAGCTCCTACAATGAGCAGTTCTTC
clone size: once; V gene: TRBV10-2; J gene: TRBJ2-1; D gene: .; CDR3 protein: CASSEWGPSYNEQFF; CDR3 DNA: TGCGCCAGCAGTGAGTGGGGGCCCTCCTACAATGAGCAGTTCTTC
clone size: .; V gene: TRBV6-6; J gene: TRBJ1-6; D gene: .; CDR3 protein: CASSYSNGLHF; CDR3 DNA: TGTGCCAGCAGTTACTCGAACGGCCTCCACTTT
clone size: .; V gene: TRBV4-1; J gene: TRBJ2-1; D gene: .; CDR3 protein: CASSQDRSGTYNEQFF; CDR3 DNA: TGCGCCAGCAGCCAAGATAGGAGCGGTACCTACAATGAGCAGTTCTTC
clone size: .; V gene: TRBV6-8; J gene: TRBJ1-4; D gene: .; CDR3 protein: CASSHGGEKLFF; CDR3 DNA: TGTGCCAGTTCCCACGGAGGCGAAAAACTGTTTTTT
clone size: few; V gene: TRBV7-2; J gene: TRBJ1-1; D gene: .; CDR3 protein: CASSLGAGMVAEAFF; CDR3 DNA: TGTGCCAGCAGCTTAGGGGCAGGGATGGTGGCTGAAGCTTTCTTT
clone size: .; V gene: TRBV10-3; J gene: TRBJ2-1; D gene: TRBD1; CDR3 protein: CAISEGQGGNEQFF; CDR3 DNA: TGTGCCATCAGTGAAGGACAGGGGGGCAATGAGCAGTTCTTC
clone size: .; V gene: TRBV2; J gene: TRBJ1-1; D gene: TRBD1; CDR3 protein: CASSRQGAVSTEAFF; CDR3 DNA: TGTGCCAGCAGTCGACAGGGGGCGGTTAGCACTGAAGCTTTCTTT
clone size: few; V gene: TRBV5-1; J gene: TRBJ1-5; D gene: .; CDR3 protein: CASSLSAGGNQPQHF; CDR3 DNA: TGCGCCAGCAGCTTGTCCGCAGGGGGCAATCAGCCCCAGCATTTT
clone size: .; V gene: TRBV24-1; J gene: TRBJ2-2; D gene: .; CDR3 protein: CATSDPQKYTGELFF; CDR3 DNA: TGTGCCACCAGTGATCCGCAGAAGTACACCGGGGAGCTGTTTTTT
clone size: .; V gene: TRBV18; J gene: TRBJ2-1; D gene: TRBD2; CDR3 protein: CASSPGTSGYNEQFF; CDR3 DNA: TGTGCCAGCTCACCCGGGACTAGCGGATACAATGAGCAGTTCTTC
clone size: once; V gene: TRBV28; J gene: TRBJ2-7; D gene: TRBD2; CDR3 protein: CASSYSSGSYGSEQYF; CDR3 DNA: TGTGCCAGCAGTTATTCTAGCGGGAGCTATGGTAGCGAGCAGTACTTC
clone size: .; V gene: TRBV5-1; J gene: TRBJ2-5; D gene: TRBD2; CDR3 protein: CASTKGGQETQYF; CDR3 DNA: TGCGCCAGCACTAAGGGAGGGCAAGAGACCCAGTACTTC
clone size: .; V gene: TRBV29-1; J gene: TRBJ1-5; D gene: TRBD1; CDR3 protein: CSVKPGGNQPQHF; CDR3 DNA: TGCAGCGTTAAGCCAGGGGGGAATCAGCCCCAGCATTTT
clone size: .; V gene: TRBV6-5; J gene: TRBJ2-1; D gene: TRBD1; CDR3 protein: CASNDRATYNEQFF; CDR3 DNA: TGTGCCAGCAACGACAGGGCTACCTACAATGAGCAGTTCTTC
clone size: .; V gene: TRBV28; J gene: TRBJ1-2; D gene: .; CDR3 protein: CASSFEIYGYTF; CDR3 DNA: TGTGCCAGCAGTTTCGAGATTTATGGCTACACCTTC